This T cell receptor beta chain derives from a study of blood T cell repertoires in COVID-19. Study-wide background: Acute-phase and convalescent COVID-19 samples originated in the United States, Italy and Spain.

The CDR3 is 15 residues long. Germline-derived CDR1 and CDR2 are LNHNV and YYDKDF (reference sequence). The V segment lost 1 base and the J segment 2 bases; nucleotides outside the gene matches: 4. The table came from immunoSEQ multiplex PCR; TCRdb's copy has only in-frame clones and leaves some out. The table shows about 270,000 clones, with around 86% occurring only once. All enrollees were roughly 18 to 95 years old and from about 25 US areas. The sequenced sample was PBMCs or T cells enriched from blood (not recorded which). The rearrangement uses TRBV15 and TRBJ2-5, with TRBD1 identical over 7 bases. The clonotype originates from a woman aged 18-35 years who had recovered from COVID-19. The CDR3 spells CATSRVTGRQETQYF. DNA of the CDR3: TGTGCCACCAGCAGAGTGACAGGGAGACAAGAGACCCAGTACTTC.